These 26 T cell receptor beta chains were all obtained from the same sample, sequenced in a study of regulatory T cells in long-lasting Graves disease (dated by TCRdb to the early 2020s). To prepare the library, multiplex PCR was applied. Sequencing instrument: Illumina HiSeq 4000. To build TCR beta libraries, CDR3 regions were amplified by Arm-PCR using iRepertoire HTBI primers. The public reads were reprocessed in TCRdb via fastp at Q25 and MiXCR, keeping in-frame beta chains. When rows share a CDR3 protein, they turn into one entry using the most common DNA and genes. This sample is represented by about 470,000 distinct CDR3 sequences; about 22% of them were singletons. The ten largest clones add up to less than 9% of the sample. The sample's time point label is to be understood as: persistent/refractory GD, antithyroid drugs over 5 years with positive TRAb. For both TCR sequencing and RNA sequencing, RNA was extracted from PBMCs using TRIzol.

Sequencing was performed on peripheral blood mononuclear cells (PBMCs), taken when the disease was refractory, from a patient treated with antithyroid drugs. These receptors all stem from a female donor with Graves disease.

V is TRBV12-5 and J is TRBJ2-2; D unresolved. This CDR3 has 13 residues. Trimming removed 1 base at V and 8 bases at J, with 8 bases between. Germline V gene lookup returns CDR1 LGHNT and CDR2 FRNRAP. For the CDR3, the DNA is TGTGCTAGTGGTTTGGCTCGACGAGGGGAGCTGTTTTTT. Residues: CASGLARRGELFF.

At least ten counts were recorded for this clonotype. The chain recombines TRBV6-5 with TRBJ2-2, with D perhaps matching TRBD2 (5 bases). The CDR3 has 15 residues. Trimming stripped 3 bases from V and 0 bases from J, with 8 bases between. From germline, CDR1 is MNHEY and CDR2 SVGAGI. The CDR3 reads CASSYRGPNTGELFF. The CDR3 DNA reads as TGTGCCAGCAGTTATCGAGGGCCGAACACCGGGGAGCTGTTTTTT.

This clonotype was counted ten times or more. Germline and junction disagree at one end, which may indicate a read error. This chain connects TRBV20-1 to TRBJ1-4; 10 bases are a match to TRBD1. Germline loops: CDR1 DFQATT, CDR2 SNEGSKA (reference sequence). The CDR3 is 14 amino acids. CDR3 in amino acids: CSARRTGGPEELFF. The CDR3 coding sequence is TGCAGTGCTAGGCGGACAGGGGGACCTGAAGAACTGTTTTTT.

The J gene is TRBJ1-1, the V gene TRBV3-1; tentative D call: TRBD1 (5 bases). The germline V and J ends were trimmed by 5 bases and 0 bases, with 13 bases remaining between them. The CDR3 contains 15 residues. Germline values: CDR1 LGHDT, CDR2 YNNKEL (reference sequence). In DNA, the CDR3 is TGTGCCAGCAGCTCCGACGGACACGTGAACACTGAAGCTTTCTTT. Protein product: CASSSDGHVNTEAFF.

There are a few counts of this clonotype. The chain employs TRBV5-1 and TRBJ2-7; 9 nucleotides line up with TRBD1. The trim removed 2 bases at V and 1 base at J, leaving 4 bases unmatched. This CDR3 has 15 amino acids. Germline V gene lookup returns CDR1 SGHRS and CDR2 YFSETQ. CDR3 nucleotides: TGCGCCAGCAGCTTCGGGACAGGGATGTCCTACGAGCAGTACTTC. It yields the protein CASSFGTGMSYEQYF.

This clonotype was recorded many times. The chain is built from TRBV12-3 or TRBV12-4 and TRBJ2-5, with D unresolved. V was pared by 3 bases and J by 4 bases, with 12 bases between. The CDR3 contains 14 residues. The CDR3 DNA is TGTGCCAGCAGTTTTCTGGGGAATAGAGAGACCCAGTACTTC. Its protein product is CASSFLGNRETQYF.

This clonotype appeared many times. The chain employs TRBV9 and TRBJ1-2; D unresolved. Trimming shortened V by 0 bases and J by 3 bases, and 15 bases separated the two germline ends. The CDR3 contains 16 residues. Germline V gives CDR1 SGDLS, CDR2 YYNGEE. The CDR3 coding sequence is TGTGCCAGCAGCGTAGGGATTTTGAGGGAGGACTATGGCTACACCTTC. It specifies CASSVGILREDYGYTF.

This clonotype was recorded at least ten times. V is TRBV28 and J is TRBJ2-7; 7 nucleotides align to TRBD2. This CDR3 is 18 amino acids long. The trim removed 4 bases at V and 2 bases at J, leaving 17 bases unmatched. Germline values: CDR1 MDHEN, CDR2 SYDVKM. As DNA, the CDR3 is TGTGCCAGCAGTTCCCCGGATGCCGGGACTAACCCTCCCTACGAGCAGTACTTC. As protein: CASSSPDAGTNPPYEQYF. The complete variable domain, with remaining parts taken from reference TRBV28 and TRBJ2-7, reads DVKVTQSSRYLVKRTGEKVFLECVQDMDHENMFWYRQDPGLGLRLIYFSYDVKMKEKGDIPEGYSVSREKKERFSLILESASTNQTSMYLCASSSPDAGTNPPYEQYFGPGTRLTVT.

This clonotype was found many times. V usage is TRBV2 and J usage is TRBJ1-5; possibly TRBD1 for D (5 bases). The V gene's germline CDR1 is SNHLY and CDR2 FYNNEI. This CDR3 region has 14 residues. Trimming removed 5 bases from V and 5 bases from J, with 13 bases in between. The CDR3, as DNA: TGTGCCAGCAGTCGGCAGGGACGGGATCAGCCCCAGCATTTT. It encodes CASSRQGRDQPQHF.

The chain uses TRBV19 and TRBJ1-6, with TRBD1 matching over 8 bases. This CDR3 is 14 amino acids long. CDR1 LNHDA and CDR2 SQIVND come from the germline V gene (reference sequence). V trimming: 6 bases; J trimming: 10 bases; junction bases outside the gene matches: 8. In DNA form, the CDR3 reads TGTGCCAGTAGGATGACAGGGACAGGATCACCCCTCCACTTT. It yields the protein CASRMTGTGSPLHF.

This clonotype has ten or more counts. This chain joins TRBV6-5 and TRBJ2-7, with TRBD1 matching over 7 bases. Germline V gene lookup returns CDR1 MNHEY and CDR2 SVGAGI. CDR3 length: 14 amino acids. V was clipped by 2 bases and J by 2 bases; unmatched bases: 3. For the CDR3, the DNA is TGTGCCAGCAGTTACCCAGGGACAGCCTACGAGCAGTACTTC. Protein product: CASSYPGTAYEQYF.

The rearrangement links TRBV5-6 to TRBJ2-5; no firm D call. Gene TRBJ2-7 matches the end of the DNA better, so the J call may be wrong. Per germline, CDR1 SGHDT and CDR2 YYEEEE. The CDR3 is made up of 12 amino acids. This CDR3 reads CASSLNLSEQYF. The CDR3 DNA sequence: TGTGCCAGCAGTCTGAACTTGAGCGAGCAGTACTTC.

This clonotype was seen repeatedly, ten times or more. The rearrangement uses TRBV2 and TRBJ2-7, with D possibly being TRBD1 (7 bases). V dropped 8 bases and J dropped 7 bases, with 12 bases sitting between them. The CDR3 contains 11 residues. Germline CDR1 is SNHLY and CDR2 is FYNNEI. For the CDR3, the DNA is TGTGCCAGCGCGGGACAGCCTGAGCAGTACTTC. This codes for CASAGQPEQYF. Based on the CDR3 plus reference TRBV2 and TRBJ2-7, the full variable domain is EPEVTQTPSHQVTQMGQEVILRCVPISNHLYFYWYRQILGQKVEFLVSFYNNEISEKSEIFDDQFSVERPDGSNFTLKIRSTKLEDSAMYFCASAGQPEQYFGPGTRLTVT.

This clonotype showed up just a few times. This chain joins TRBV10-3 and TRBJ2-2; 7 nucleotides align to TRBD1. With V trimmed by 11 bases and J by 7 bases, 13 bases remained unmatched. The CDR3 contains 14 residues. Germline loops: CDR1 ENHRY, CDR2 SYGVKD. The CDR3 sequence is CAVGEPGDSGELFF. The DNA for the CDR3 is TGTGCCGTTGGGGAGCCCGGGGACAGCGGGGAGCTGTTTTTT.

Many counts were recorded for this clonotype. This chain joins TRBV7-8 and TRBJ1-6; no firm D call. The CDR3 covers 16 residues. The V gene lost 4 bases and the J gene lost 0 bases, with 10 bases spanning the gap. Germline assignment: CDR1 SGHVS and CDR2 FQNEAQ. CDR3 bases: TGTGCCAGCAGCTCGTCCATGAGCTCCTATAATTCACCCCTCCACTTT. Its protein product is CASSSSMSSYNSPLHF.

The V and J genes are TRBV7-6 and TRBJ2-7; 9 bases are shared with TRBD2. This CDR3 spans 18 amino acids. Trimming cost V 1 base and J 4 bases; bases outside gene matches: 14. Germline loops: CDR1 SGHVS, CDR2 FNYEAQ. As DNA, the CDR3 is TGTGCCAGCAGCTTAGGTATCGGCGGGAGGGCCGGCAAGTACGAGCAGTACTTC. Amino acid sequence: CASSLGIGGRAGKYEQYF. Looking up the rest from reference TRBV7-6 and TRBJ2-7 gives the full variable domain: GAGVSQSPRYKVTKRGQDVALRCDPISGHVSLYWYRQALGQGPEFLTYFNYEAQQDKSGLPNDRFSAERPEGSISTLTIQRTEQRDSAMYRCASSLGIGGRAGKYEQYFGPGTRLTVT.

This clonotype came up many times. CDR3 residues: CASSLDRGFGEAFF. CDR3 in DNA: TGTGCCAGCAGCCTCGACCGGGGGTTTGGTGAAGCTTTCTTT. This chain links TRBV28 with TRBJ1-1; D is possibly TRBD1 (5 bases). The CDR3 runs to 14 residues. The germline CDR1 and CDR2 sequences are MDHEN and SYDVKM. V was cut by 6 bases and J by 7 bases, with 18 bases left in between.

This clonotype was observed at least ten times. This chain joins TRBV28 and TRBJ1-1; D not resolved. The CDR3 is made up of 13 amino acids. Germline V gene sequence: CDR1 MDHEN, CDR2 SYDVKM. The ends were cut back, 8 bases at V and 2 bases at J, with 12 bases in the middle. CDR3 residues: CASARRLNTEAFF. DNA of the CDR3: TGTGCCAGCGCCCGTCGCCTCAACACTGAAGCTTTCTTT.

In this sample, this clonotype turned up many times. The V call is TRBV6-5, the J call TRBJ1-2, with TRBD1 matching over 8 bases. The CDR3 runs 19 residues. CDR1 and CDR2 (germline): MNHEY, SVGAGI. Trimming removed 4 bases from V and 0 bases from J; junction bases left unmatched: 16. CDR3 in amino acids: CASSSPGQVSATANYGYTF. In DNA form, the CDR3 reads TGTGCCAGCAGTTCCCCGGGACAGGTCTCGGCGACCGCTAACTATGGCTACACCTTC.

As for this clonotype: Germline and junction disagree at one end, which may indicate a read error. V usage is TRBV7-7 and J usage is TRBJ1-2; D uncertain. Germline CDR1 reads SSHAT; CDR2 reads FNYEAQ (reference sequence). The CDR3 totals 13 residues. CDR3: CASSLPSHYGYTF. CDR3 bases: TGTGCTAGCAGCTTACCTTCTCACTATGGCTACACCTTC.

This clonotype has a handful of counts. This rearrangement joins TRBV28 to TRBJ2-2, with D hard to call. V dropped 2 bases and J dropped 3 bases, with 19 bases sitting between them. The CDR3 spans 18 residues. Germline loops: CDR1 MDHEN, CDR2 SYDVKM. CDR3 region: CASSLKALLTPYTGELFF. CDR3 nucleotide sequence: TGTGCCAGCAGTTTAAAGGCTTTACTGACACCTTACACCGGGGAGCTGTTTTTT.

The chain links TRBV9 to TRBJ1-5; D remains unclear. Germline V CDR1 and CDR2: SGDLS, YYNGEE. Trimming took off 0 bases at V and 0 bases at J, with 13 bases between the two ends. The CDR3 extends over 17 amino acids. The CDR3 coding sequence is TGTGCCAGCAGCGTAGGGTCGGGAGATTATAGCAATCAGCCCCAGCATTTT. It encodes CASSVGSGDYSNQPQHF.

A few counts support this clonotype. The junction departs from the called germline gene at one end, perhaps through a read error. The rearrangement links TRBV20-1 to TRBJ1-6, with D perhaps TRBD1 (6 bases). The germline CDR1 and CDR2 sequences are DFQATT and SNEGSKA (reference sequence). The CDR3 sequence is 13 residues long. CDR3 in DNA: TGCAGCGCTCCGGTACAGGGTAATTCACCCCCCCACTTT. This translates into CSAPVQGNSPPHF.

Many counts were recorded for this clonotype. The chain recombines TRBV7-2 with TRBJ1-6; unclear D gene. The germline V gene has CDR1 SGHTA and CDR2 FQGNSA. The CDR3 length is 18 residues. With 5 bases removed from V and 3 bases from J, the gap between germline ends came to 20 bases. CDR3 sequence reads: CASSKTLVTGLYNSPLHF. Here the CDR3 DNA reads TGTGCCAGCAGCAAGACTCTGGTGACTGGGCTCTATAATTCACCCCTCCACTTT.

This clonotype was found many times. The chain combines TRBV12-3 or TRBV12-4 with TRBJ2-7; D gene uncertain. Trimming pared 3 bases from V and 4 bases from J, leaving 10 bases between. The CDR3 covers 13 residues. CDR3: CASSFGAEYEQYF. The CDR3 DNA reads as TGTGCCAGCAGTTTCGGCGCGGAGTACGAGCAGTACTTC.

This clonotype occurred many times. The chain has TRBV28 and TRBJ1-2, with D perhaps TRBD1 (5 bases). Germline values: CDR1 MDHEN, CDR2 SYDVKM. The CDR3 contains 14 residues. V lost 5 bases, J lost 2 bases, and 12 bases lay in between. DNA of the CDR3: TGTGCCAGCAGTCTCCAGGGACGGAACTATGGCTACACCTTC. Translated, it gives CASSLQGRNYGYTF.